The clone carrying this T cell receptor beta chain has ten or more counts. Its antigen is not identified. It was RNA transcripts that yielded the amplified TCR beta CDR3 regions. TCR CDR3 regions were first amplified by RT-PCR with HTBI primers. TCRdb passed the multiplex PCR reads through MiXCR, listing each CDR3 protein once. The sample records about 640,000 distinct CDR3 sequences, less than 25% being singletons. V shed 7 bases, J shed 6 bases, and the junction held 6 bases outside the gene matches. This CDR3 contains 14 residues. The entry originates in a study of T cells in Graves' hyperthyroidism and ophthalmopathy. General study results and limits: Ophthalmopathy, which appeared later, was predicted by the model a median roughly 6.6 months before onset. Most thyroid clonotypes expanded above 0.001 appeared in blood too.

Ophthalmopathy patients had Clinical Activity Score at least 3, NOSPECS grade at least 4, duration under 3 months. Thyroid ultrasound and orbital computed tomography, with clinical symptoms and serum thyroxine and TRAb, informed diagnoses. This sequence joins TRBV12-3 or TRBV12-4 and TRBJ1-2; TRBD1 matches at 12 bases. The origin of this receptor is a man aged 25 to 40 with Graves' ophthalmopathy. Sample: blood. Written as DNA, the CDR3 is TGTGCCAGCACACCGGGACAGGGGGCTAATGGCTACACCTTC. It codes for CASTPGQGANGYTF.